Given below is one T cell receptor (beta chain) in context. Antigen unknown. Only in-frame clones appear in the TCRdb table, and some are missing; sequencing was by immunoSEQ multiplex PCR. This repertoire shows 150,000 to 200,000 clones, around nine tenths found once; its top ten account for around 7.2%. The study drew the donors from its approximately 110-subject validation cohort, separate from the approximately 700-subject first cohort. The sample belongs to a study of cytomegalovirus exposure and HLA in healthy donors. Study-wide context: The same platform was used for the 100 to 150 validation repertoires and the roughly 640 first-cohort repertoires, a later analysis reported. Study-wide results and limits: The tendency of first-cohort TCR clusters to co-occur in the 90 to 150 validation repertoires was the finding of a later analysis. A few CMV-associated chains proved CMV antigen-specific in vitro.

The CDR3 length is 10 residues. CDR1 and CDR2 from the germline V gene are WNHNN and SYGVQD (reference sequence). The V end lost 7 bases, the J end lost 4 bases, and 4 bases lay between the germline ends. This receptor was identified in a man younger than 40 in good health and CMV-seropositive. The sample comprised PBMCs. The rearrangement joins TRBV10-1 to TRBJ1-2, with no clear D. As DNA, the CDR3 is TGCGCCAGCACCTCCTATGGCTACACCTTC. It translates to CASTSYGYTF.